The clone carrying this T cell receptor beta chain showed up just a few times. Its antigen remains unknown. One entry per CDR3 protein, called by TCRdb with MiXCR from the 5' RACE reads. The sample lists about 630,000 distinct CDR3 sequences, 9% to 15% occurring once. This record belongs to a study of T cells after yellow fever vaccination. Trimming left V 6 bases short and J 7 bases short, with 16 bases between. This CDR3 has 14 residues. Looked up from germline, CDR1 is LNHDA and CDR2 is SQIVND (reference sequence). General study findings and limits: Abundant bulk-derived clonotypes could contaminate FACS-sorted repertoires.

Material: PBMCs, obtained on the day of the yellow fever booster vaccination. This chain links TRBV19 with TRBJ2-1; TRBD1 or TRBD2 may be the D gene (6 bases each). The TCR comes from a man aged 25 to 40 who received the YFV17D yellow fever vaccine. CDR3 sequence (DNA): TGTGCCAGTAGAGGGGGAGGTCGGAGGAATGAGCAGTTCTTC. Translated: CASRGGGRRNEQFF.